This TCR beta chain stems from a study of regulatory T cells in long-lasting Graves disease. This clonotype appeared many times. Time point defined: newly diagnosed GD, antithyroid drugs for less than 3 months. RNA from PBMCs was the source of the TCR library. Assembly of TCR beta libraries relied on iRepertoire HTBI primers together with Arm-PCR of CDR3 regions. TCRdb reprocessed the multiplex PCR reads with MiXCR, giving one entry per CDR3 protein. The sample contains about 620,000 distinct CDR3 sequences, 16% of which appear only once. Separately, the same data were catalogued under a study of T cells in Graves' hyperthyroidism and ophthalmopathy. That investigation notes: The HTBI primer set was used in a first-round RT-PCR of the TCR CDR3.

The sequenced sample was peripheral blood mononuclear cells (PBMCs), obtained at new diagnosis, from a patient treated with antithyroid drugs. This clonotype was obtained from a woman in her 30s with Graves disease.

The CDR3 loop is CASSLGREKLFF. CDR3 in DNA: TGTGCCAGCAGTTTAGGACGGGAAAAACTGTTTTTT. V is TRBV12-3 or TRBV12-4 and J is TRBJ1-4; no clear D. Trimming removed 1 base at V and 8 bases at J, with 5 bases between. The CDR3 spans 12 residues.